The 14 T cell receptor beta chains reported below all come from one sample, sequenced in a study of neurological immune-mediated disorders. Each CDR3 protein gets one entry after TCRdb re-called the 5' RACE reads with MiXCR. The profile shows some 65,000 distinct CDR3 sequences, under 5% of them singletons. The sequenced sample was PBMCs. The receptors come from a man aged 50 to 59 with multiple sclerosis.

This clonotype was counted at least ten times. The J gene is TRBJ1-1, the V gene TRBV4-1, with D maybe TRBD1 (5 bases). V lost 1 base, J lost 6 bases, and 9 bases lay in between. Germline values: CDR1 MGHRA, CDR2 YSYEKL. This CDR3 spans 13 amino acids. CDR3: CASSQGGSPEAFF. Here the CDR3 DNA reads TGCGCCAGCAGCCAAGGGGGCAGCCCTGAAGCTTTCTTT.

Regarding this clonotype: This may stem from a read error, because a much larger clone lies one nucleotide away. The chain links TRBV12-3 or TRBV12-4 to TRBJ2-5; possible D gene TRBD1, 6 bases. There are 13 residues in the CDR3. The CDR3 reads CVSSLAGAETQYF. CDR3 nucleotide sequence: TGTGTCAGCAGTTTGGCAGGGGCGGAGACCCAGTACTTC.

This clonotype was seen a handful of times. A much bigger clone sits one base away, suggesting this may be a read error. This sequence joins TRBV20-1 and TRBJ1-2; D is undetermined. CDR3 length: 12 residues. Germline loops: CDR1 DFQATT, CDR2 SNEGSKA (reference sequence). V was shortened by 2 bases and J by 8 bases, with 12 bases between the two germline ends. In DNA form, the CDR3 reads TGCAGTGCTAGACTGACCTTTGGGGGCTACACCTTC. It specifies CSARLTFGGYTF.

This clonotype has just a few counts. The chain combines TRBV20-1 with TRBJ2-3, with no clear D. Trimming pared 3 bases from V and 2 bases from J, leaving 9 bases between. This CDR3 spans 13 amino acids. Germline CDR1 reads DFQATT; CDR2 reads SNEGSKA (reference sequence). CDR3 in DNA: TGCAGTGCTAGTTTGGGAATCACAGATACGCAGTATTTT. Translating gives CSASLGITDTQYF.

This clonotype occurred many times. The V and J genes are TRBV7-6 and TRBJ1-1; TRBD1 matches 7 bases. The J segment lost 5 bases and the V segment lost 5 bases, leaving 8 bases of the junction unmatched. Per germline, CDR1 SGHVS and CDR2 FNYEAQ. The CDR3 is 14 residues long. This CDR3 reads CASSRGGGWTEAFF. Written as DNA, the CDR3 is TGTGCCAGCAGCCGGGGAGGGGGCTGGACTGAAGCTTTCTTT.

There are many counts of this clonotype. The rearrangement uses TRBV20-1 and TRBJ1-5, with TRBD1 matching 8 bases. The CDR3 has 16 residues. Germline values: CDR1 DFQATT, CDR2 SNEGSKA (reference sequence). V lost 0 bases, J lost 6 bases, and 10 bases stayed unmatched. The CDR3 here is CSARDSDRGLGQPQHF. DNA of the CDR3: TGCAGTGCTAGAGATTCCGACAGGGGTCTGGGTCAGCCCCAGCATTTT.

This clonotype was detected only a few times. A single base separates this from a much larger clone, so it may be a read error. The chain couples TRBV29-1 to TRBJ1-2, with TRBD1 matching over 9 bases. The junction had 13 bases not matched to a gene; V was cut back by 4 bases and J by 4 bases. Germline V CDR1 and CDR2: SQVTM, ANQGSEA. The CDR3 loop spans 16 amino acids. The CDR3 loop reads CSVGRDRGTPLYGYTF. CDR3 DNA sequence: TGCAGCGTTGGTCGAGACAGGGGGACTCCCCTCTATGGCTACACCTTC.

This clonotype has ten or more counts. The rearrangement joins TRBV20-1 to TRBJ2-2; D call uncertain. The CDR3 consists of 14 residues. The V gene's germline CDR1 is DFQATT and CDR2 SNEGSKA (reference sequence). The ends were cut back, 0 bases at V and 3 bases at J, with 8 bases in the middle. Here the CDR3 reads CSARDPPHTGELFF. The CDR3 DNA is TGCAGTGCTAGAGATCCGCCACACACCGGGGAGCTGTTTTTT.

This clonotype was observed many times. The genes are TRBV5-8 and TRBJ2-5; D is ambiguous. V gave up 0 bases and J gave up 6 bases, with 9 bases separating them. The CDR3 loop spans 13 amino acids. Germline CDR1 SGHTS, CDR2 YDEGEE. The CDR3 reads CASSLVPTKTQYF. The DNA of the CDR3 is TGTGCCAGCAGCTTGGTGCCTACCAAGACCCAGTACTTC.

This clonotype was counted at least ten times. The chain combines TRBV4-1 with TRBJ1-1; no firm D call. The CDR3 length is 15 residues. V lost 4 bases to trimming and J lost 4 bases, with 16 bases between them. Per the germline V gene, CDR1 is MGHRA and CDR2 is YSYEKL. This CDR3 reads CASSPTTGRGTEAFF. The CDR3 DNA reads TGCGCCAGCAGCCCAACAACCGGGCGGGGCACTGAAGCTTTCTTT.

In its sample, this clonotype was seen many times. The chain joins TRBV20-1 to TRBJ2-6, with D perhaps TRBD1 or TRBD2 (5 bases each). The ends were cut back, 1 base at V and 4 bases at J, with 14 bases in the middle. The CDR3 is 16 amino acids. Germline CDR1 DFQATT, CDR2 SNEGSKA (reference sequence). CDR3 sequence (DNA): TGCAGTGCTAGAGCCGGGGCCGCAGTGGGGGCCAACGTCCTGACTTTC. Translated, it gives CSARAGAAVGANVLTF.

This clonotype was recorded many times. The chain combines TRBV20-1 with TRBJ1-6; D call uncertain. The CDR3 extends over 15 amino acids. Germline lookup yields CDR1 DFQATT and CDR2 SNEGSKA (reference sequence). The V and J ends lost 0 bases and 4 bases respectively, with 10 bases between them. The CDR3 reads CSARDPTEYNSPLHF. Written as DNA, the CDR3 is TGCAGTGCTAGAGATCCGACCGAGTATAATTCACCCCTCCACTTT.

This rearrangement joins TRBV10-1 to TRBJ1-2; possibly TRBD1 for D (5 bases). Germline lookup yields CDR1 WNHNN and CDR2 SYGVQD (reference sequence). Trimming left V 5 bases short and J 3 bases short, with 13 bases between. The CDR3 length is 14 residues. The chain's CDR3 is CASSPGTSDYGYTF. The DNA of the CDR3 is TGCGCCAGCAGTCCCGGGACTTCGGACTATGGCTACACCTTC.

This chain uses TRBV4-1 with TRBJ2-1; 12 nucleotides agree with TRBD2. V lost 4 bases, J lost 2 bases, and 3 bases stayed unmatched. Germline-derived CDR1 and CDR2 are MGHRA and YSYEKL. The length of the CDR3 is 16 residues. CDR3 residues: CASSPRTSGTYNEQFF. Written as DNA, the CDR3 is TGCGCCAGCAGCCCCCGGACTAGCGGGACCTACAATGAGCAGTTCTTC.